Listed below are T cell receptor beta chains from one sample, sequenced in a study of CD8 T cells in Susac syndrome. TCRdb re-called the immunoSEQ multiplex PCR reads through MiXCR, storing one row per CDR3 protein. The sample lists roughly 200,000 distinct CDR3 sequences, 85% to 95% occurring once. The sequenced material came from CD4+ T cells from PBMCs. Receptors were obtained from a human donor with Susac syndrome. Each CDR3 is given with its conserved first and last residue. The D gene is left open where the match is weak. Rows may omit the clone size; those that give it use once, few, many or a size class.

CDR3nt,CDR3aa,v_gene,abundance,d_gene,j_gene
TGTGCCAGCAGCTTAGGAGGGGATGGCTACACCTTC,CASSLGGDGYTF,TRBV7-9,once,.,TRBJ1-2
TGTGCCAGCAGCGTAGGCGGGAGCACAGATACGCAGTATTTT,CASSVGGSTDTQYF,TRBV9,.,.,TRBJ2-3
TGCAGTGCTAGAGATCTGCCAGAGAACTATGGCTACACCTTC,CSARDLPENYGYTF,TRBV20-1,.,.,TRBJ1-2
TGCAGTGCCCACAGCGGGACAGGTGTCGAGACCCAGTACTTC,CSAHSGTGVETQYF,TRBV20-1,.,.,TRBJ2-5
TGCAGTGCTAAAGGGACTAGCGGGACCTACGAGCAGTACTTC,CSAKGTSGTYEQYF,TRBV20-1,.,TRBD2,TRBJ2-7
TGTGCCAGCAGTTACTTAGCGGGAGCTTCCGAGCAGTACTTC,CASSYLAGASEQYF,TRBV6-2/TRBV6-3,.,TRBD2,TRBJ2-7
TGTGCCAGCAGCTTATCCCGAGAGACCCAGTACTTC,CASSLSRETQYF,TRBV13,.,.,TRBJ2-5
TGCGCCAGCAGCCGCATAAACCCGGGACACGGGCTCACTGAAGCTTTCTTT,CASSRINPGHGLTEAFF,TRBV4-3,.,.,TRBJ1-1
TGTGCCAGCAGTTTAGGCCCCTACAGTGGCTACACCTTC,CASSLGPYSGYTF,TRBV12-3/TRBV12-4,.,.,TRBJ1-2
TGCAGCGTGAGTCAGGGGGTTACTAGCACAGATACGCAGTATTTT,CSVSQGVTSTDTQYF,TRBV29-1,.,TRBD1,TRBJ2-3
TGTGCCAGCAGCGTAGCCGGGACACCCGATGGCTACACCTTC,CASSVAGTPDGYTF,TRBV9,.,.,TRBJ1-2
TGCAGTGCCACGCCCGCCGGGACAGCTAACACCGGGGAGCTGTTTTTT,CSATPAGTANTGELFF,TRBV20-1,.,TRBD1,TRBJ2-2
TGTGCCAGCAGCCCCTCGGGGGGCAGGGAGACCCAGTACTTC,CASSPSGGRETQYF,TRBV7-9,.,.,TRBJ2-5
TGTGCCAGCTCACCGGCCACTGGACGGCAAGAGACCCAGTACTTC,CASSPATGRQETQYF,TRBV18,.,.,TRBJ2-5
TGTGCCAGCATAGGAGCGCGCGGGGCAACAGATACGCAGTATTTT,CASIGARGATDTQYF,TRBV7-3,.,.,TRBJ2-3
TGTGCCAGCAGCAAAGGGGGCGAGGCCGGGGAGCTGTTTTTT,CASSKGGEAGELFF,TRBV11-3,.,TRBD1,TRBJ2-2
TGTGCCACCAGTGATGTTGTTTCAGTCTCTGGGGCCAACGTCCTGACTTTC,CATSDVVSVSGANVLTF,TRBV24-1,.,.,TRBJ2-6
TGTGCCAGCAGCTCCCCCGGGAGAGGGGAAGCCAAAAACATTCAGTACTTC,CASSSPGRGEAKNIQYF,TRBV13,.,.,TRBJ2-4
TGCGCCAGCAGCGACGGTCGGGACATCTCTACCTACGAGCAGTACTTC,CASSDGRDISTYEQYF,TRBV5-1,few,.,TRBJ2-7
TGTGCCAGCAGTTTTGGGGGTCAGCCCCAGCATTTT,CASSFGGQPQHF,TRBV12-3/TRBV12-4,.,.,TRBJ1-5
TGTGCCAGCAGCTTAGTGAAAGATTCCAATGAGCAGTTCTTC,CASSLVKDSNEQFF,TRBV7-9,.,.,TRBJ2-1
TGCAGTGCCCCCCTCGGCCACAGGATGAACACTGAAGCTTTCTTT,CSAPLGHRMNTEAFF,TRBV20-1,.,.,TRBJ1-1
TGTGCCAGCAGCGCTGGTACTGAAGCTTTCTTT,CASSAGTEAFF,TRBV11-2,.,.,TRBJ1-1
TGTGCCAGCAGCATTGGACACACTGAAGCTTTCTTT,CASSIGHTEAFF,TRBV5-4,once,.,TRBJ1-1
TGTGCCAGCAATCCTAGGGACAGGGGAAATGAGCAGTTCTTC,CASNPRDRGNEQFF,TRBV3-1,.,TRBD1,TRBJ2-1
TGTGCCAGCAGTGAATATACAAACACTGAAGCTTTCTTT,CASSEYTNTEAFF,TRBV25-1,.,.,TRBJ1-1
TGTGCCAGCAGCTTTCAGGGGAGGGAGACCCAGTACTTC,CASSFQGRETQYF,TRBV5-6,.,.,TRBJ2-5
TGTGCCAGCTCACCCATCGTACAGGGGGATGAGCAGTACTTC,CASSPIVQGDEQYF,TRBV18,once,TRBD1,TRBJ2-7
TGCAGCGTCCGGGGGCGGGGTGCCGACAATGAGCAGTTCTTC,CSVRGRGADNEQFF,TRBV29-1,.,.,TRBJ2-1
TGTGCCAGCAGCACCCGGGGACCACCCTACAATGAGCAGTTCTTC,CASSTRGPPYNEQFF,TRBV14,.,.,TRBJ2-1
TGTGCCAGCTCACCCTCTCCGACAGAGCACTATGGCTACACCTTC,CASSPSPTEHYGYTF,TRBV18,.,.,TRBJ1-2
TGTGCCTGGAGACCACGGGCAGCCGAAGCTTTCTTT,CAWRPRAAEAFF,TRBV30,.,.,TRBJ1-1
TGCAGCGTTGAGGTGCAGGGGACCTATGGCTACACCTTC,CSVEVQGTYGYTF,TRBV29-1,.,.,TRBJ1-2
TGTGCCAGCAGCTTGGGTCAGGGCTACAATGAGCAGTTCTTC,CASSLGQGYNEQFF,TRBV5-1,few,.,TRBJ2-1
TGTGCCAGCAGCAACCCTAGACAGGGGTCCGCCCCAGAGTCCTACAATGAGCAGTTCTTC,CASSNPRQGSAPESYNEQFF,TRBV9,.,TRBD1,TRBJ2-1
TGCGCCAGCAGCTTAGCCGGTTCGGATCAGCCCCAGCATTTT,CASSLAGSDQPQHF,TRBV5-1,.,.,TRBJ1-5
TGTGCCAGCAGCTTGGCGGAAGCGGGAGATGAGCAGTTCTTC,CASSLAEAGDEQFF,TRBV5-4,.,TRBD2,TRBJ2-1
TGCAGTGCTGACCCGGGACAGGGGGTCTACGAGCAGTACTTC,CSADPGQGVYEQYF,TRBV20-1,few,TRBD1,TRBJ2-7
TGTGCCAGCAGCTTAAGGGGACAGCACGAAGAGACCCAGTACTTC,CASSLRGQHEETQYF,TRBV11-2,.,TRBD1,TRBJ2-5
TGTGCCACCAGTACCCCCGGGCAGGGGGCTCATAATGAGCAGTTCTTC,CATSTPGQGAHNEQFF,TRBV24-1,.,TRBD1,TRBJ2-1
TGTGCCAGCAGCTCCGGGACAGGGACCTTCTACGAGCAGTACTTC,CASSSGTGTFYEQYF,TRBV7-9,.,TRBD1,TRBJ2-7
TGTGCCAGCAGTGAAAGGACAGAGAAAAACATTCAGTACTTC,CASSERTEKNIQYF,TRBV2,.,.,TRBJ2-4
TGCGCCAGCAGCTTGGCCGGTAACTTGAACACTGAAGCTTTCTTT,CASSLAGNLNTEAFF,TRBV5-1,.,.,TRBJ1-1
TGTGCCAGCAGTTTATTCAGGAGTGGAGAGACCCAGTACTTC,CASSLFRSGETQYF,TRBV12-3/TRBV12-4,once,.,TRBJ2-5
TGTGCCACCAGCACAGACATGACCCAAGAGACCCAGTACTTC,CATSTDMTQETQYF,TRBV15,.,.,TRBJ2-5